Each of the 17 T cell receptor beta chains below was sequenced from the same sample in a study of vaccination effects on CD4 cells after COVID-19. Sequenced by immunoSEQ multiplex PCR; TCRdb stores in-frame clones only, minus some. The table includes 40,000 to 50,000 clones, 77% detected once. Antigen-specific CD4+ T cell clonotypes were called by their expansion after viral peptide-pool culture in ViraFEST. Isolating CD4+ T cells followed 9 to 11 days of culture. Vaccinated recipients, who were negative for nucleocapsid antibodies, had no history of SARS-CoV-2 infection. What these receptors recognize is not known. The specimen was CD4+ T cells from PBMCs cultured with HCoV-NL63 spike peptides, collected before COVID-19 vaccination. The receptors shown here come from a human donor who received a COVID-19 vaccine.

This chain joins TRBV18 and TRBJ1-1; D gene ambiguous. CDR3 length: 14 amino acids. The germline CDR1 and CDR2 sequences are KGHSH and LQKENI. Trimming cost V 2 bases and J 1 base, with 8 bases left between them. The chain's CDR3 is CASSPTLTNTEAFF. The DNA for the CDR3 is TGTGCCAGCTCACCAACACTGACGAACACTGAAGCTTTCTTT.

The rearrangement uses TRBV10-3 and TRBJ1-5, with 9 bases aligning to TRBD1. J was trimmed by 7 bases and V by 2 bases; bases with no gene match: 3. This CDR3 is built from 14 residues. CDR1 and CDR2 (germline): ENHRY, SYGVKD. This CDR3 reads CAISELTGGQPQHF. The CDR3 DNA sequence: TGTGCCATCAGTGAGCTGACAGGGGGGCAGCCCCAGCATTTT.

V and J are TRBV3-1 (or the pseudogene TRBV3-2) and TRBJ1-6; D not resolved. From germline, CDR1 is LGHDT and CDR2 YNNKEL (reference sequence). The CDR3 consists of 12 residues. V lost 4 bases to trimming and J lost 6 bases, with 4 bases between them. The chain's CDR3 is CASSLGNSPLHF. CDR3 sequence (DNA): TGTGCCAGCAGCCTTGGTAATTCACCCCTCCACTTT.

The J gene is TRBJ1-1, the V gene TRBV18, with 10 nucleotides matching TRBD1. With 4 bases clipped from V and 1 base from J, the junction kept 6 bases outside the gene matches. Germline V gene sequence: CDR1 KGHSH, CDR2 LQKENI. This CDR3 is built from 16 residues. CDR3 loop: CASSLRGDRGNTEAFF. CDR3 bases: TGTGCCAGCTCACTCAGAGGGGACAGGGGGAACACTGAAGCTTTCTTT.

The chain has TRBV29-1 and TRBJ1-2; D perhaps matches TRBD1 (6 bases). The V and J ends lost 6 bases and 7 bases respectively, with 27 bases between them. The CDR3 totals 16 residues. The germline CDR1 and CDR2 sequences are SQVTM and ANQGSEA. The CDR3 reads CSVRRSRAGRGSGYTF. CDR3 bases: TGCAGCGTACGTCGGTCGCGGGCCGGCAGGGGCTCTGGCTACACCTTC. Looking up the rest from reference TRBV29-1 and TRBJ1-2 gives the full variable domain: SAVISQKPSRDICQRGTSLTIQCQVDSQVTMMFWYRQQPGQSLTLIATANQGSEATYESGFVIDKFPISRPNLTFSTLTVSNMSPEDSSIYLCSVRRSRAGRGSGYTFGSGTRLTVV.

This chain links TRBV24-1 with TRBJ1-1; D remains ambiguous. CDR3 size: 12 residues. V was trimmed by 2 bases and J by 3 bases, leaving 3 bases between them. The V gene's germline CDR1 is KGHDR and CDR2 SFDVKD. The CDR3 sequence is CATSDSDTEAFF. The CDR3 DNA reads TGTGCCACCAGTGATTCAGACACTGAAGCTTTCTTT.

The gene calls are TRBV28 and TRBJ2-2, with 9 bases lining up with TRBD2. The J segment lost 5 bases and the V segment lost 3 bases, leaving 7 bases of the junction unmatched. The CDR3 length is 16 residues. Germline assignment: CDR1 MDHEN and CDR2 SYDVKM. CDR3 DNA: TGTGCCAGCAGTTTGGGCGGGGGGGGTCGAACCGGGGAGCTGTTTTTT. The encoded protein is CASSLGGGGRTGELFF.

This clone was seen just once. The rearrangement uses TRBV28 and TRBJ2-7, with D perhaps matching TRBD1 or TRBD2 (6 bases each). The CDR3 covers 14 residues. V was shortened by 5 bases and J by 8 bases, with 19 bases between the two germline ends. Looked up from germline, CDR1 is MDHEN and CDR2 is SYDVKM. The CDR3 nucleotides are TGTGCCAGCAGTACAACTAGGAGGGGGAAAAAGCAGTACGTC. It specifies CASSTTRRGKKQYV.

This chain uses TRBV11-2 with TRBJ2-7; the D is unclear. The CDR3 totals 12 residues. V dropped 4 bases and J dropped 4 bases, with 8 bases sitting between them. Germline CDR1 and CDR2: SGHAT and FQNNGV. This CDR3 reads CASSSQTYEQYV. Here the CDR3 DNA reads TGTGCCAGCAGCTCCCAAACTTACGAGCAGTACGTC.

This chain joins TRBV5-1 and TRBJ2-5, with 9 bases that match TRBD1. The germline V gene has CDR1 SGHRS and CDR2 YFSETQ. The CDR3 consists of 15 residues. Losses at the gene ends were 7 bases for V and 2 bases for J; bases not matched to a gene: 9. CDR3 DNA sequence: TGCGCCAGCTCAGTTAGGGACAGGGAACAAGAGACCCAGTACTTC. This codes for CASSVRDREQETQYF.

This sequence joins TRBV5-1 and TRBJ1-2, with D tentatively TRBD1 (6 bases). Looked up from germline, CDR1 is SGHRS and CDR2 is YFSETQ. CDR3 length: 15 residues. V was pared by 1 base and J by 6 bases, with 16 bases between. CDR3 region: CASSLPKQGGDGYTF. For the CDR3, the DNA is TGCGCCAGCAGCTTGCCTAAACAGGGCGGGGATGGCTACACCTTC.

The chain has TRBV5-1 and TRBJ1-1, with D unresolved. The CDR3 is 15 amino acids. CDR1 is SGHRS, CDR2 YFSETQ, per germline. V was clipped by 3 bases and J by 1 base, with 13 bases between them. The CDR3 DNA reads TGCGCCAGCAGCTCGTCCCGACCAGGGAACACTGAAGCTTTCTTT. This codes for CASSSSRPGNTEAFF.

For the CDR3, the DNA is TGCGCCAGCAGTGACTTAGAGGACAGTTTCCGCTACGAGCAGTACGTC. Translated: CASSDLEDSFRYEQYV. The rearrangement joins TRBV10-1 to TRBJ2-7; a weak D match, TRBD1 (6 bases). Trimming cost V 3 bases and J 3 bases, with 18 bases left between them. CDR3 length: 16 residues. Germline V gives CDR1 WNHNN, CDR2 SYGVQD (reference sequence).

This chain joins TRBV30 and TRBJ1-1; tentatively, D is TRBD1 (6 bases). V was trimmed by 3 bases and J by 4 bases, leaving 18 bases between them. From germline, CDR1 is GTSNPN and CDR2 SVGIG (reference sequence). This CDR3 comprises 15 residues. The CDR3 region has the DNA TGTGCCTGGAGCAGGGGTGGAGAGGGCAGCACTGAAGCTTTCTTT. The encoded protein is CAWSRGGEGSTEAFF. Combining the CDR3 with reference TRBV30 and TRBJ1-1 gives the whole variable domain SQTIHQWPATLVQPVGSPLSLECTVEGTSNPNLYWYRQAAGRGLQLLFYSVGIGQISSEVPQNLSASRPQDRQFILSSKKLLLSDSGFYLCAWSRGGEGSTEAFFGQGTRLTVV.

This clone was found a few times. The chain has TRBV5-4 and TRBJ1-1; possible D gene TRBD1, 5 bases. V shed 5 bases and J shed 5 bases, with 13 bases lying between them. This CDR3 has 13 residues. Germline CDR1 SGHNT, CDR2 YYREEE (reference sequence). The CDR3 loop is CASSPARETEAFF. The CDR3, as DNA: TGTGCCAGCAGTCCAGCCAGGGAGACTGAAGCTTTCTTT.

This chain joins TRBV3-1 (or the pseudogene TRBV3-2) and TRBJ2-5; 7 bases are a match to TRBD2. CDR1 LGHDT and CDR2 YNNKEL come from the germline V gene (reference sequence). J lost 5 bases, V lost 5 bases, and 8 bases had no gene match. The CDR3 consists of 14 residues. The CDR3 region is CASSWGGFGETQYF. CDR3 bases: TGTGCCAGCAGCTGGGGGGGGTTTGGGGAGACCCAGTACTTC.

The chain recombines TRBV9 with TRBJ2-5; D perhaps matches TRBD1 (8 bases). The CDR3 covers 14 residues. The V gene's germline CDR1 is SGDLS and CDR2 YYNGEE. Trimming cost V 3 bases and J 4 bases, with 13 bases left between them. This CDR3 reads CASSAQGGRETQYF. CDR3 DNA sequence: TGTGCCAGCAGCGCACAGGGGGGGCGAGAGACCCAGTACTTC.